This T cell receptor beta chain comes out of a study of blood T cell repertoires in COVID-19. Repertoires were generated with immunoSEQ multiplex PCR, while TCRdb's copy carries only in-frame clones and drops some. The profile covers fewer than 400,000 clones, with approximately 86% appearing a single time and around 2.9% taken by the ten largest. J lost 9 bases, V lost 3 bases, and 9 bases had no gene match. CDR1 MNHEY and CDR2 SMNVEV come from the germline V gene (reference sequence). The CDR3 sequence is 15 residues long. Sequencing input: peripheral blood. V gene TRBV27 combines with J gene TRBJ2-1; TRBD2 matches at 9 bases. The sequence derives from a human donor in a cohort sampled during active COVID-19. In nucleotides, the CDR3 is TGTGCCAGCAGTTTGGGGACTAGCCCTGGGGGTGAGCAGTTCTTC. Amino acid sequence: CASSLGTSPGGEQFF.